One sample yielded the 18 T cell receptor beta chains listed below, sequenced in a study of blood T cell repertoires in COVID-19 (TCRdb year 2020). The library relied on the immunoSEQ multiplex PCR assay. The table was pulled from immuneACCESS by TCRdb, which kept in-frame rearrangements only. Such tables lose some clones; where checked, under half of the loss comes from unresolved V genes, and the rest has no known cause. This sample is represented by about 200,000 clones; 65% to 85% of them were singletons. Around 7% of the sample rests with the top ten. The specimen was PBMCs or T cells enriched from blood (not recorded which). These receptors were obtained from a woman between 40 and 55 years old with acute COVID-19.

The chain uses TRBV6-1 and TRBJ2-3; 7 bases fit TRBD2. The germline CDR1 and CDR2 sequences are MNHNS and SASEGT. This CDR3 has 15 residues. The ends lost 2 bases at V and 2 bases at J; junction bases unmatched: 4. The chain's CDR3 is CASSEQRGDTDTQYF. CDR3 in DNA: TGTGCCAGCAGTGAACAGCGGGGAGACACAGATACGCAGTATTTT.

This sequence joins TRBV29-1 and TRBJ2-1; TRBD2 matches 12 bases. V trimming: 4 bases; J trimming: 1 base; junction bases outside the gene matches: 2. In germline, CDR1 is SQVTM, CDR2 ANQGSEA. The CDR3 has 15 amino acids. The CDR3 spells CSVGTSGVSYNEQFF. CDR3 nucleotide sequence: TGCAGCGTTGGGACTAGCGGGGTTTCCTACAATGAGCAGTTCTTC.

This chain connects TRBV5-1 to TRBJ1-6; 9 nucleotides line up with TRBD1. This CDR3 region has 14 residues. From germline, CDR1 is SGHRS and CDR2 YFSETQ. V shed 4 bases, J shed 9 bases, and the junction held 5 bases outside the gene matches. The chain's CDR3 is CASSRTGETSPLHF. The CDR3 DNA is TGCGCCAGCAGCCGGACAGGGGAAACTTCACCCCTCCACTTT.

The CDR3 reads CATTGVNQPQHF. As DNA, the CDR3 is TGTGCCACCACCGGGGTTAATCAGCCCCAGCATTTT. The V and J genes are TRBV28 and TRBJ1-5; D unclear. The length of the CDR3 is 12 residues. Per the germline V gene, CDR1 is MDHEN and CDR2 is SYDVKM. The germline V and J ends were trimmed by 10 bases and 4 bases, with 11 bases remaining between them.

The CDR3 loop is CASTGLSGELFF. CDR3 nucleotides: TGTGCCAGCACAGGGTTGAGCGGGGAGCTGTTTTTT. V gene TRBV2 combines with J gene TRBJ2-2; a possible D gene is TRBD1 (5 bases). This CDR3 is built from 12 residues. Germline assignment: CDR1 SNHLY and CDR2 FYNNEI. Trimming took 7 bases from V and 7 from J, leaving 10 bases between them.

This clone was detected only once. The chain combines TRBV5-5 with TRBJ1-5; possibly TRBD1 for D (6 bases). The germline V and J ends were trimmed by 0 bases and 5 bases, with 12 bases remaining between them. Germline V gene lookup returns CDR1 SGHKS and CDR2 YYEKEE (reference sequence). The CDR3 loop spans 15 amino acids. The CDR3 DNA follows: TGTGCCAGCAGCTTGGCGGGGGGCGATCATCAGCCCCAGCATTTT. As protein: CASSLAGGDHQPQHF.

This clone came up once. The chain has TRBV19 and TRBJ2-1; 7 bases are shared with TRBD1. CDR1 LNHDA and CDR2 SQIVND come from the germline V gene (reference sequence). The CDR3 spans 16 residues. Trimming removed 7 bases from V and 2 bases from J; junction bases left unmatched: 11. Here the CDR3 reads CASTTATGDTYNEQFF. CDR3 nucleotide sequence: TGTGCCAGTACTACAGCCACAGGGGATACCTACAATGAGCAGTTCTTC.

Written as DNA, the CDR3 is TGTGCCAGCAGCATTGACAGGGGGGGAGAGACCCAGTACTTC. Translation: CASSIDRGGETQYF. The chain links TRBV7-9 to TRBJ2-5, with 9 nucleotides matching TRBD1. The CDR3 sequence is 14 residues long. Germline CDR1 and CDR2: SEHNR and FQNEAQ (reference sequence). V lost 5 bases to trimming and J lost 4 bases; unmatched junction nucleotides: 5.

The J gene is TRBJ1-3, the V gene TRBV14, with 9 bases that match TRBD1. With 5 bases clipped from V and 0 bases from J, the junction kept 5 bases outside the gene matches. CDR1 SGHDN and CDR2 FVKESK come from the germline V gene. The CDR3 extends over 16 amino acids. CDR3 in DNA: TGTGCCAGCAGCACGACAGGGGGGATCTCTGGAAACACCATATATTTT. It is translated as CASSTTGGISGNTIYF.

The J gene is TRBJ2-1, the V gene TRBV9, with 8 bases matching TRBD2. V lost 0 bases and J lost 1; bases outside the gene matches: 3. The CDR3 spans 16 residues. Germline lookup yields CDR1 SGDLS and CDR2 YYNGEE. CDR3 bases: TGTGCCAGCAGCGTAGACGGCGGGAGGTCCTACAATGAGCAGTTCTTC. It is translated as CASSVDGGRSYNEQFF.

The chain employs TRBV2 and TRBJ1-1, with 8 bases lining up with TRBD1. Trimming took 8 bases from V and 1 from J; bases not matched to a gene: 6. There are 14 residues in the CDR3. CDR1 SNHLY and CDR2 FYNNEI come from the germline V gene. This chain's CDR3 is CASWTGTGNTEAFF. Written as DNA, the CDR3 is TGTGCCAGCTGGACCGGGACAGGGAACACTGAAGCTTTCTTT.

This rearrangement joins TRBV6-5 to TRBJ1-1; D may be TRBD1 (5 bases). Germline V gene data show CDR1 as MNHEY and CDR2 as SVGAGI. This CDR3 contains 14 residues. V was trimmed by 5 bases and J by 12 bases, leaving 22 bases between them. CDR3 amino acids: CASSRTAGSYETFF. CDR3 nucleotide sequence: TGTGCCAGCAGTCGTACGGCAGGGTCCTATGAGACTTTCTTT.

This clone came up once. This chain links TRBV28 with TRBJ1-1, with 7 bases that match TRBD1. This CDR3 contains 14 residues. V was pared by 2 bases and J by 3 bases, with 3 bases of the junction left unmatched. CDR1 and CDR2 (germline): MDHEN, SYDVKM. This CDR3 reads CASSLAGGDTEAFF. In nucleotides, the CDR3 is TGTGCCAGCAGTTTAGCAGGGGGAGACACTGAAGCTTTCTTT.

In this sample, this clone turned up a few times. The chain is built from TRBV19 and TRBJ2-7; 7 bases match TRBD2. Germline CDR1 is LNHDA and CDR2 is SQIVND (reference sequence). This CDR3 has 13 amino acids. V shed 4 bases, J shed 3 bases, and the junction held 3 bases outside the gene matches. The CDR3 protein is CASSRGLVYEQYF. The CDR3 DNA follows: TGTGCCAGTAGTAGAGGACTAGTCTACGAGCAGTACTTC.

In DNA form, the CDR3 reads TGTGCCAGCAGCCTCATGGGACAAGTTGACACTGAAGCTTTCTTT. Its translation is CASSLMGQVDTEAFF. The genes are TRBV11-2 and TRBJ1-1; tentative D call: TRBD1 (6 bases). The V gene lost 5 bases and the J gene lost 3 bases, with 16 bases spanning the gap. The germline V gene has CDR1 SGHAT and CDR2 FQNNGV. The CDR3 is 15 residues long.

This clone was observed once. The rearrangement joins TRBV19 to TRBJ2-1, with D possibly matching TRBD1 (6 bases). V was cut by 5 bases and J by 0 bases, with 11 bases left in between. From germline, CDR1 is LNHDA and CDR2 SQIVND (reference sequence). The CDR3 has 15 amino acids. The CDR3 is CASSLQGDSYNEQFF. CDR3 bases: TGTGCCAGTAGTCTACAGGGCGACTCCTACAATGAGCAGTTCTTC.

The chain joins TRBV7-9 to TRBJ1-1; D not certain. Germline V lookup: CDR1 SEHNR, CDR2 FQNEAQ (reference sequence). There are 14 residues in the CDR3. Trimming shortened V by 0 bases and J by 0 bases, and 5 bases separated the two germline ends. As DNA, the CDR3 is TGTGCCAGCAGCTTAGCTGGCTTGAACACTGAAGCTTTCTTT. This codes for CASSLAGLNTEAFF. The full variable domain, its missing parts supplied by reference TRBV7-9 and TRBJ1-1, is DTGVSQNPRHKITKRGQNVTFRCDPISEHNRLYWYRQTLGQGPEFLTYFQNEAQLEKSRLLSDRFSAERPKGSFSTLEIQRTEQGDSAMYLCASSLAGLNTEAFFGQGTRLTVV.

V usage is TRBV4-1 and J usage is TRBJ2-1, with 11 bases fitting TRBD1. V trimming: 4 bases; J trimming: 10 bases; junction bases outside the gene matches: 6. The V gene's germline CDR1 is MGHRA and CDR2 YSYEKL. This CDR3 has 14 amino acids. The CDR3 sequence is CASSLPDRGREQFF. DNA of the CDR3: TGCGCCAGCAGCCTACCGGACAGGGGGCGGGAGCAGTTCTTC.